This T cell receptor beta chain was found in a study of cytomegalovirus exposure and HLA in healthy donors. Points from the study as a whole: Available immune exposure information covered CMV serostatus only. Exclusion applied to some V segments, including TRBV6-2 and TRBV6-3, as they were indistinguishable. At a 0.05 false discovery rate, a later analysis found approximately 17,000 TCR beta sequences to be associated with HLA alleles.

As for this clone: Its antigen is still unknown.

Per the germline V gene, CDR1 is MDHEN and CDR2 is SYDVKM. V lost 7 bases, J lost 4 bases, and 19 bases lay in between. The CDR3 contains 15 residues. The primer mix had 60 Vbeta and 13 Jbeta primers. Study processing details: Roughly 9.9 million shared chains were among the roughly 78 million unique TCR beta chains that a later analysis counted. The method was immunoSEQ multiplex PCR; TCRdb's version includes in-frame clones alone and lacks a portion of them. The DNA was the basis for D and trimming; V, J and clone size are from that table. This table has about 170,000 clones, around four fifths appearing once.

The chain uses TRBV28 and TRBJ1-1; TRBD1 might be the D (6 bases). The sample taken for sequencing was PBMCs. The clonotype was recovered from a woman aged 50 to 65 in good health and CMV-seropositive. CDR3 coding DNA: TGTGCCAGCACTTACGGGGGGCGTCGGGCCACTGAAGCTTTCTTT. This translates into CASTYGGRRATEAFF.